The clone carrying this T cell receptor (beta chain) was picked up a small number of times. Its antigen is as yet unknown. This CDR3 has 12 residues. V dropped 4 bases and J dropped 11 bases, with 14 bases sitting between them. The sample is drawn from a study of T-cell memory formation after mild COVID-19. Study outcomes and limitations: CD4+ contracting clones were found mainly in CM and EM, and CD8+ ones in EMRA.

TCRdb reanalysed the 5' RACE reads using MiXCR and keeps one entry per CDR3 protein. The sample includes 100,000 to 150,000 distinct CDR3 sequences, about 5.9% seen only once; the top ten take around 2%. This TCR was sampled from an adult woman who had mild COVID-19 (a few samples of this study predate the infection). Cell type and time point are not known. The sequenced material came from PBMCs or a T cell subset sorted from them (not recorded which). The chain recombines TRBV12-3 or TRBV12-4 with TRBJ1-1, with no clear D. This CDR3 reads CASSSTFPVAFF. CDR3 DNA: TGTGCCAGCAGTTCGACATTCCCTGTGGCTTTCTTT.